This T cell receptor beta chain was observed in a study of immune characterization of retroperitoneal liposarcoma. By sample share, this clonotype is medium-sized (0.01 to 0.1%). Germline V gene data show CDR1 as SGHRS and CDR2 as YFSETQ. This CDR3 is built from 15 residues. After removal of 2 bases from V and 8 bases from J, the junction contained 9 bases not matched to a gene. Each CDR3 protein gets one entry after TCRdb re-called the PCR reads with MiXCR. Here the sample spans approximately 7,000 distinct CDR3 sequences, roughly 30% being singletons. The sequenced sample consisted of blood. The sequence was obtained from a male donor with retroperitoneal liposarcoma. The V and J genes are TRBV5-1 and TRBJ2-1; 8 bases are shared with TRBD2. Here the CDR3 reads CASSLSTGTRDEQFF. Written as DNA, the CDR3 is TGCGCCAGCAGCTTATCAACAGGGACTAGAGATGAGCAGTTCTTC.